One sample yielded the 5 T cell receptor beta chains listed below, sequenced in a study of T-cell reconstitution after alpha-beta-depleted transplantation in children. Using unique molecular identifiers, the investigators prepared the TCRbeta library. Via MiXCR, TCRdb re-called the PCR reads, giving one row per CDR3 protein. The table includes some 390,000 distinct CDR3 sequences, over 20% detected once. The source was PBMCs from the stem cell graft donor, collected from the stem cell graft. All receptors derive from a human donor who donated a stem cell graft to a child with acute myeloid leukemia.

In this sample, this clonotype turned up a few times. V and J are TRBV20-1 and TRBJ2-2; 9 bases line up with TRBD2. Trimming took 7 bases from V and 2 from J; bases not matched to a gene: 5. CDR1 and CDR2 from the germline V gene are DFQATT and SNEGSKA (reference sequence). The CDR3 spans 14 residues. This chain's CDR3 is CSVRLADNTGELFF. The CDR3 nucleotides read TGCAGTGTTCGACTAGCGGATAACACCGGGGAGCTGTTTTTT.

The chain recombines TRBV6-1 with TRBJ2-2; D might be TRBD1 (6 bases). CDR1 is MNHNS and CDR2 is SASEGT in the germline V gene. The CDR3 runs 14 residues. The V and J ends lost 5 bases and 3 bases respectively, with 10 bases between them. The CDR3, as DNA: TGTGCCAGCAGTACCGGACAGTACACCGGGGAGCTGTTTTTT. Residues: CASSTGQYTGELFF.

The table lists this clonotype with a few counts. This chain links TRBV11-2 with TRBJ2-7; TRBD1 is a possible D gene (6 bases). CDR1 is SGHAT and CDR2 is FQNNGV in the germline V gene. This CDR3 region has 14 residues. Trimming took 5 bases from V and 2 from J, leaving 13 bases between them. CDR3 loop: CASSPMDRTYEQYF. The DNA for the CDR3 is TGTGCCAGCAGCCCCATGGACAGAACCTACGAGCAGTACTTC.

This chain joins TRBV29-1 and TRBJ2-2; 14 positions agree with TRBD2. The J segment lost 2 bases and the V segment lost 5 bases, leaving 7 bases of the junction unmatched. The CDR3 spans 17 residues. Germline V gene data show CDR1 as SQVTM and CDR2 as ANQGSEA. CDR3 coding DNA: TGCAGCGTTCCCGGACTAGCGGGAGGACTAAACACCGGGGAGCTGTTTTTT. Encoded protein: CSVPGLAGGLNTGELFF.

The chain links TRBV6-5 to TRBJ2-7, with D possibly TRBD1 on 5 matching bases. V lost 8 bases and J lost 8, with 16 bases in between. CDR1 is MNHEY, CDR2 SVGAGI, per germline. CDR3 size: 12 residues. The CDR3 sequence is CASARTSGKQYF. The CDR3 DNA follows: TGTGCCAGCGCCCGAACTTCAGGGAAGCAGTACTTC.